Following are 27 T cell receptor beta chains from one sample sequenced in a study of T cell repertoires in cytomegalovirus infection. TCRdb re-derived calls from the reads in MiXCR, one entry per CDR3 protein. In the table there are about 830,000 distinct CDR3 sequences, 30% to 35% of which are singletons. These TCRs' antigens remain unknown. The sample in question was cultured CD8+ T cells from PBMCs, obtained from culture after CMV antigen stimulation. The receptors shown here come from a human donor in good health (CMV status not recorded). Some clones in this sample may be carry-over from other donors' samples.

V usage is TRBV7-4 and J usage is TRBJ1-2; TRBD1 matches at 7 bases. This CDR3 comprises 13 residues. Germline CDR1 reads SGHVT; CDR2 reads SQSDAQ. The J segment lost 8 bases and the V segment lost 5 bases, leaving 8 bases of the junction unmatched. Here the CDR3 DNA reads TGTGCCAGCAGCCCCGGACAGGTACGGGGCTACACCTTC. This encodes CASSPGQVRGYTF.

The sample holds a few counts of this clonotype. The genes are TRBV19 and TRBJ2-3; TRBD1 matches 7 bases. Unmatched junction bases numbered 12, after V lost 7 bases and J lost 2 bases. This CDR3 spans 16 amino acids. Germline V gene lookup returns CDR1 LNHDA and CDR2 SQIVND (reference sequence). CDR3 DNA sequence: TGTGCCAGTAAACGACGTCGGGACAGTGACACAGATACGCAGTATTTT. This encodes CASKRRRDSDTDTQYF.

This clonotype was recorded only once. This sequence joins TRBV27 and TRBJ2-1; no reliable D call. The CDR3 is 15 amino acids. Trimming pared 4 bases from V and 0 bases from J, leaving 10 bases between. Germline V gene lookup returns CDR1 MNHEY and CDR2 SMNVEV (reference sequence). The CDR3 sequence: CASSWNSDSYNEQFF. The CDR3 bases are TGTGCCAGCAGTTGGAACAGCGACTCCTACAATGAGCAGTTCTTC.

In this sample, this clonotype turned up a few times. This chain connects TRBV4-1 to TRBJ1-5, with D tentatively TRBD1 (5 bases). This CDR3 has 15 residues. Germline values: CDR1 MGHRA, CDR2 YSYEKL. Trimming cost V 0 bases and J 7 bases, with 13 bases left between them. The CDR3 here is CASSQDQGPMQPQHF. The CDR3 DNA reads TGCGCCAGCAGCCAAGATCAGGGCCCGATGCAGCCCCAGCATTTT.

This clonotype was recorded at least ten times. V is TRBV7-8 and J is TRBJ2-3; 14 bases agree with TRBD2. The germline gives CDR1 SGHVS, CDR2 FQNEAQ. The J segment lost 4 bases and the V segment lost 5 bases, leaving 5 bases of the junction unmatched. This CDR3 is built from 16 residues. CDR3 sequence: CASSLTSGGAPDTQYF. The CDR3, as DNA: TGTGCCAGCAGCCTGACTAGCGGGGGGGCACCAGATACGCAGTATTTT.

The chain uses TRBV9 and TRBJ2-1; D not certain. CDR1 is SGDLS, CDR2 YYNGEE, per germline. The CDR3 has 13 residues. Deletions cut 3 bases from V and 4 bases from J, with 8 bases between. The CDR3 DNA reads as TGTGCCAGCAGCGGGCGACGATACAATGAGCAGTTCTTC. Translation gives CASSGRRYNEQFF.

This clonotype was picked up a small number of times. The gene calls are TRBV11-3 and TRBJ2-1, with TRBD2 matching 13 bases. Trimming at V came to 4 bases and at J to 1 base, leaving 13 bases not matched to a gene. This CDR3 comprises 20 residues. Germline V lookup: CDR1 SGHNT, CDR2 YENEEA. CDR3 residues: CASSSRGGQGLAGSYNEQFF. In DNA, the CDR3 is TGTGCCAGCAGCTCGAGAGGCGGGCAGGGACTAGCGGGGTCCTACAATGAGCAGTTCTTC.

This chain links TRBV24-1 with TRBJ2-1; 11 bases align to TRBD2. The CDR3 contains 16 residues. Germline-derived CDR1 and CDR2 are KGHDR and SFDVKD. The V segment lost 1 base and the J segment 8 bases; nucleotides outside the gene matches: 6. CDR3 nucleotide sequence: TGTGCCACCAGTGATTTCTCTAGCGGGGGGTTTCATGAGCAGTTCTTC. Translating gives CATSDFSSGGFHEQFF.

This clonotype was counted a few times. CDR3 residues: CARGERSYEQYF. CDR3 nucleotide sequence: TGTGCCAGAGGGGAGAGGTCCTACGAGCAGTACTTC. The chain couples TRBV19 to TRBJ2-7; the D call may be TRBD1 or TRBD2 (5 bases each). Trimming shortened V by 9 bases and J by 1 base, and 10 bases separated the two germline ends. The germline V gene encodes CDR1 LNHDA and CDR2 SQIVND (reference sequence). The CDR3 loop spans 12 amino acids.

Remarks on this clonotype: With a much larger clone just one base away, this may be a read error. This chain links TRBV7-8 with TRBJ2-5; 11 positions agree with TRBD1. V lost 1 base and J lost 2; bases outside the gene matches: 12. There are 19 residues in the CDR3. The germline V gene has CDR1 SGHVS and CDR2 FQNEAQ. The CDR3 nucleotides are TGTGCCAGCAGCTTAGGGTGGACAGGGGGCTTTCCGGGACAAGAGACCCAGTACTTC. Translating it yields CASSLGWTGGFPGQETQYF.

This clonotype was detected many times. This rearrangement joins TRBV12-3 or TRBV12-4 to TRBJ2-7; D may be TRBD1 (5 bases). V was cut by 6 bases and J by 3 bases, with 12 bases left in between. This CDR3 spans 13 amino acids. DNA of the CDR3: TGTGCCAGCAGCTCCACCGACAGCTACGAGCAGTACGTC. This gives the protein CASSSTDSYEQYV.

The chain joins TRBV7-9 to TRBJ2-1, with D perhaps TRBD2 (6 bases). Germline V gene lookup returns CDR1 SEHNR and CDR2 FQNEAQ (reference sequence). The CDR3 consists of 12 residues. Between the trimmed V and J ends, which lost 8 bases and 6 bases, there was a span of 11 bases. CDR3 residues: CASDDGGNEQFF. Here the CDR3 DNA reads TGTGCCAGCGACGACGGGGGCAATGAGCAGTTCTTC.

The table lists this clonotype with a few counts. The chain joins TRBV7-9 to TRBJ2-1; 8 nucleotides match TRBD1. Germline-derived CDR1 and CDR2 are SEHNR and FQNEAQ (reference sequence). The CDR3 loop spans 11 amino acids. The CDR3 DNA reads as TGTTCCTCGCAGGACAGGGACGAGCAGTTCTTC. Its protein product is CSSQDRDEQFF.

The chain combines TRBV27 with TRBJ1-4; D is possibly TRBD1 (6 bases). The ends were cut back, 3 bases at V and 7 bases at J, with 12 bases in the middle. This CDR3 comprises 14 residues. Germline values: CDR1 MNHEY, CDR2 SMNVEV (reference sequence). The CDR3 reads CASSFQGRGEKLFF. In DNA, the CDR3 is TGTGCCAGCAGTTTCCAGGGGCGAGGTGAAAAACTGTTTTTT. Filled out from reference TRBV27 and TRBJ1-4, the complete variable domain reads EAQVTQNPRYLITVTGKKLTVTCSQNMNHEYMSWYRQDPGLGLRQIYYSMNVEVTDKGDVPEGYKVSRKEKRNFPLILESPSPNQTSLYFCASSFQGRGEKLFFGSGTQLSVL.

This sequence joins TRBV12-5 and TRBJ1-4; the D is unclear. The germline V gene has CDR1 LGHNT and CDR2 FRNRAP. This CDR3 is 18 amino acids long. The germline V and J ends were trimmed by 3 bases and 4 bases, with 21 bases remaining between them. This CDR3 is CASGFGIETSGLNEKLFF. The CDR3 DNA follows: TGTGCTAGTGGTTTCGGGATCGAGACCTCCGGGCTTAATGAAAAACTGTTTTTT.

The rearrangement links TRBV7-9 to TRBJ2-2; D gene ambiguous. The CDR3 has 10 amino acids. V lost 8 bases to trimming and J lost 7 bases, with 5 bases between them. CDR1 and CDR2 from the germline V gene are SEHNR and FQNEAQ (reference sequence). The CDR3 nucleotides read TGTGCCAGCCCCGTCGGGGAGCTGTTTTTT. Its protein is CASPVGELFF.

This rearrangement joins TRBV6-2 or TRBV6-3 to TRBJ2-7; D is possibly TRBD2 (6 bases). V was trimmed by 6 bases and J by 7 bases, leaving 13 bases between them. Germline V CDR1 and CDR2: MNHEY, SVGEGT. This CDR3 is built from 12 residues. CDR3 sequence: CASRFGRREQYF. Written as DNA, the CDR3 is TGTGCCAGCAGATTCGGGAGACGAGAGCAGTACTTC.

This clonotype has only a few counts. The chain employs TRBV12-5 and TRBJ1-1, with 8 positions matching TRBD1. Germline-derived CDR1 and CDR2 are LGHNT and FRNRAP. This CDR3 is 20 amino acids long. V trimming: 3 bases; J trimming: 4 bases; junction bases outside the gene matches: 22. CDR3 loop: CASGFVSGATGASAGTEAFF. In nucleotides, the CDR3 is TGTGCTAGTGGTTTCGTTTCGGGGGCGACAGGGGCCTCTGCGGGCACTGAAGCTTTCTTT.

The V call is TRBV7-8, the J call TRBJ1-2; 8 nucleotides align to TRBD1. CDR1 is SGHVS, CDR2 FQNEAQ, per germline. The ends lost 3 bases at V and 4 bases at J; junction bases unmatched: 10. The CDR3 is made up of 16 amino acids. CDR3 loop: CASSFMTGVDGYGYTF. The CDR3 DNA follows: TGTGCCAGCAGCTTCATGACAGGGGTTGATGGCTATGGCTACACCTTC.

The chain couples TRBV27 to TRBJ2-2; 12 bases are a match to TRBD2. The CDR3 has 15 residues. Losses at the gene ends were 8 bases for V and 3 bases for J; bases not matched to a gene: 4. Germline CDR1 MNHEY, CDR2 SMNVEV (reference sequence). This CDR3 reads CASASGGVDTGELFF. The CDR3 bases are TGTGCCAGCGCTAGCGGGGGGGTAGACACCGGGGAGCTGTTTTTT.

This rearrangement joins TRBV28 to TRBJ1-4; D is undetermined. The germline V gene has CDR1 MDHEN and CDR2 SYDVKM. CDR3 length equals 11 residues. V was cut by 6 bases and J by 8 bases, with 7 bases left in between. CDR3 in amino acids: CASRQTEKLFF. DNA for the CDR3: TGTGCCAGCAGGCAGACAGAAAAACTGTTTTTT.

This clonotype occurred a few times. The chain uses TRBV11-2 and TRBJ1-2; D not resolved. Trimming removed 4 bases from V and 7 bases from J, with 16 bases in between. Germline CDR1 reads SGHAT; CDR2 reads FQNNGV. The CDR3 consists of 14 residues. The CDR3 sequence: CASSSPNSYTGYTF. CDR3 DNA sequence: TGTGCCAGCAGCTCCCCAAACTCGTACACTGGCTACACCTTC.

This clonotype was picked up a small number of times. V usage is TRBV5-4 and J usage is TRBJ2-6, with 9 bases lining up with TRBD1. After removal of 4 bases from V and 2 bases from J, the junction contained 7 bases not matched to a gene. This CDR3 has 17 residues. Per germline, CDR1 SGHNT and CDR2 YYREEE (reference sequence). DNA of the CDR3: TGTGCCAGCAGCAGGGGACAGGGATTTGCTGGGGCCAACGTCCTGACTTTC. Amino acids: CASSRGQGFAGANVLTF.

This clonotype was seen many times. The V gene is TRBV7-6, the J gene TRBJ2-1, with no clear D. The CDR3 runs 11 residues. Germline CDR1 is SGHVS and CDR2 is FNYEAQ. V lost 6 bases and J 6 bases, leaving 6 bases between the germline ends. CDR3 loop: CASSRLNEQFF. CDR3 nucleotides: TGTGCCAGCAGTCGTCTCAATGAGCAGTTCTTC.

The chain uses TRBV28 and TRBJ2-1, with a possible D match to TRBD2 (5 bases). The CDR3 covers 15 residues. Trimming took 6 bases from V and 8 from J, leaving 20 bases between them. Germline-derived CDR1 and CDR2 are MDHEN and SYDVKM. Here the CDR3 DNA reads TGTGCCAGCAGACCTTGGACTTCCCCCTTGGATGAGCAGTTCTTC. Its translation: CASRPWTSPLDEQFF. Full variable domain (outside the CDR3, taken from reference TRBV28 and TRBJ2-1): DVKVTQSSRYLVKRTGEKVFLECVQDMDHENMFWYRQDPGLGLRLIYFSYDVKMKEKGDIPEGYSVSREKKERFSLILESASTNQTSMYLCASRPWTSPLDEQFFGPGTRLTVL.

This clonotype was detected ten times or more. The CDR3 DNA reads as TGTGCCAGCAGTCTTCTAGCGGGGGACACAGATACGCAGTATTTT. Translated, it gives CASSLLAGDTDTQYF. This chain links TRBV7-2 with TRBJ2-3; TRBD2 matches 10 bases. The CDR3 spans 15 residues. V lost 6 bases and J lost 2; bases outside the gene matches: 5. The germline CDR1 and CDR2 sequences are SGHTA and FQGNSA.

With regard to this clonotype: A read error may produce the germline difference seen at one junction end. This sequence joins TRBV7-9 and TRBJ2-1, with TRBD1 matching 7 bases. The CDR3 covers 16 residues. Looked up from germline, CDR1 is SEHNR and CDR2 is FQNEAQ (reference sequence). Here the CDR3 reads CASSLRGQTGYNEQVF. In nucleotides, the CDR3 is TGTGCCAGCAGCTTAAGAGGGCAGACAGGGTACAATGAGCAGGTCTTC.